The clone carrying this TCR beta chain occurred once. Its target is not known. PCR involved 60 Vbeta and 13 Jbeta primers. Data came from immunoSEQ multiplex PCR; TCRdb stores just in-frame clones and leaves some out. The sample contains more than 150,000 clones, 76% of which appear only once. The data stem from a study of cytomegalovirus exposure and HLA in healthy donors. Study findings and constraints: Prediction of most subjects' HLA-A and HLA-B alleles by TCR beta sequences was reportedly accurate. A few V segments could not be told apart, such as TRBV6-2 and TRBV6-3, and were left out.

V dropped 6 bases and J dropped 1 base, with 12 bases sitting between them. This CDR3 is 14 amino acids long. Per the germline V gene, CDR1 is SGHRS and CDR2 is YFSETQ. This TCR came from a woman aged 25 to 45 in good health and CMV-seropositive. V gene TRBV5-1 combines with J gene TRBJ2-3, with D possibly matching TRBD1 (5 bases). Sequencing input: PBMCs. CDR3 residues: CASKVDIRTDTQYF. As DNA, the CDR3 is TGCGCCAGCAAGGTGGACATCCGCACAGATACGCAGTATTTT.